The 17 T cell receptor beta chains below all came from one sample that was sequenced in a study of patients and donors after allogeneic stem cell transplantation (dated by TCRdb to between 2020 and 2021). The protocol used for the library was RT-PCR. The listed sequencing device is NextSeq 550. TCRdb's own reprocessing of the public reads used fastp at Q25 and MiXCR and kept productive beta chains. Every entry covers one CDR3 protein and lists the most common genes and DNA from its rows. For this sample the table gives about 210,000 distinct CDR3 sequences, of which about 38% were detected only once. The ten biggest clones cover around 10% of the sample. Sequencing input: blood, either unsorted or a sorted T cell fraction (not recorded which). These receptors were taken from a human donor who was either an allogeneic HSCT recipient or a stem cell or donor lymphocyte infusion donor (not recorded which). It is not recorded whose cells these are; they may come from a transplant donor.

This clonotype was recorded at least ten times. This chain uses TRBV5-1 with TRBJ1-4; TRBD1 aligns across 8 bases. CDR1 is SGHRS and CDR2 is YFSETQ in the germline V gene. This CDR3 is built from 15 residues. V shed 2 bases, J shed 7 bases, and the junction held 7 bases outside the gene matches. In DNA form, the CDR3 reads TGCGCCAGCAGCTTTAAACGGACAGGGAGTGAAAAACTGTTTTTT. It encodes CASSFKRTGSEKLFF.

The chain combines TRBV9 with TRBJ1-5, with D perhaps TRBD1 (5 bases). CDR1 and CDR2 from the germline V gene are SGDLS and YYNGEE. Trimming stripped 5 bases from V and 1 base from J, with 10 bases between. This CDR3 is built from 14 residues. The CDR3 is CASSGGGSNQPQHF. The CDR3 region has the DNA TGTGCCAGCAGTGGCGGGGGAAGCAATCAGCCCCAGCATTTT.

This clonotype was observed at least ten times. V and J are TRBV20-1 and TRBJ1-5, with 7 bases that match TRBD1. CDR1 is DFQATT, CDR2 SNEGSKA, per germline (reference sequence). This CDR3 is 15 amino acids long. V shed 6 bases, J shed 4 bases, and the junction held 12 bases outside the gene matches. The CDR3 nucleotides read TGCAGTGCACTTCGGGCGACAGGGATAAATCAGCCCCAGCATTTT. This sequence encodes CSALRATGINQPQHF.

The chain recombines TRBV20-1 with TRBJ1-4; D may be TRBD1 (5 bases). The germline V gene encodes CDR1 DFQATT and CDR2 SNEGSKA (reference sequence). This CDR3 region has 13 residues. V lost 5 bases and J 8 bases, leaving 15 bases between the germline ends. The CDR3 sequence is CSASRVVREKLFF. CDR3 in DNA: TGCAGTGCTTCCAGGGTGGTTAGGGAAAAACTGTTTTTT.

This clonotype was observed at least ten times. This chain joins TRBV12-3 or TRBV12-4 and TRBJ1-2; D unclear. The V gene lost 6 bases and the J gene lost 1 base, with 12 bases spanning the gap. There are 14 residues in the CDR3. CDR3 bases: TGTGCCAGCAGCCCTAATTCGGATAACTATGGCTACACCTTC. It specifies CASSPNSDNYGYTF.

In its sample, this clonotype was seen a few times. This chain uses TRBV7-2 with TRBJ1-2; D call uncertain. Trimming shortened V by 6 bases and J by 7 bases, and 15 bases separated the two germline ends. Germline loops: CDR1 SGHTA, CDR2 FQGNSA. CDR3 size: 13 residues. The CDR3 nucleotides read TGTGCCAGCAGTTATGATGATATAGGTGGCTACACCTTC. Protein product: CASSYDDIGGYTF.

Only a few counts were recorded for this clonotype. The chain couples TRBV5-8 to TRBJ1-2, with D uncertain. CDR3 size: 12 residues. Between the trimmed V and J ends, which lost 0 bases and 3 bases, there was a span of 3 bases. CDR1 is SGHTS and CDR2 is YDEGEE in the germline V gene. The chain's CDR3 is CASSLGHYGYTF. In DNA, the CDR3 is TGTGCCAGCAGCTTGGGGCACTATGGCTACACCTTC.

The V call is TRBV7-2, the J call TRBJ2-3; perhaps TRBD2 as D (5 bases). Looked up from germline, CDR1 is SGHTA and CDR2 is FQGNSA. The V end was cut by 1 base, the J end by 1 base, with 9 bases between. The CDR3 is 15 amino acids. CDR3 DNA: TGTGCCAGCAGCTTAGTCTGGGGAGGCACAGATACGCAGTATTTT. Amino acids: CASSLVWGGTDTQYF.

This clonotype showed up just a few times. The CDR3 region is CAASTGDYGYTF. The DNA of the CDR3 is TGTGCCGCTTCTACAGGGGACTATGGCTACACCTTC. The chain links TRBV15 to TRBJ1-2, with 7 bases lining up with TRBD1. The CDR3 is made up of 12 amino acids. The germline V gene has CDR1 LNHNV and CDR2 YYDKDF (reference sequence). J gave up 3 bases and V 11 bases, and 6 bases lay outside the gene matches.

The chain has TRBV7-2 and TRBJ1-2, with TRBD1 identical over 11 bases. Germline CDR1 reads SGHTA; CDR2 reads FQGNSA. The length of the CDR3 is 15 residues. J lost 4 bases, V lost 3 bases, and 4 bases had no gene match. The CDR3 spells CASSFGTGGAYGYTF. The CDR3 nucleotides read TGTGCCAGCAGCTTTGGGACAGGGGGTGCCTATGGCTACACCTTC. Full variable domain (remainder filled in from reference TRBV7-2 and TRBJ1-2): GAGVSQSPSNKVTEKGKDVELRCDPISGHTALYWYRQSLGQGLEFLIYFQGNSAPDKSGLPSDRFSAERTGGSVSTLTIQRTQQEDSAVYLCASSFGTGGAYGYTFGSGTRLTVV.

This clonotype was counted only a few times. The genes are TRBV6-5 and TRBJ2-2; D call uncertain. Trimming took 6 bases from V and 4 from J, leaving 6 bases between them. The CDR3 covers 12 residues. Germline-derived CDR1 and CDR2 are MNHEY and SVGAGI. CDR3 DNA: TGTGCCAGCAGCCCGACCACCGGGGAGCTGTTTTTT. It translates to CASSPTTGELFF.

J is TRBJ2-7 and V is TRBV19, with 8 bases identical to TRBD1. Germline CDR1 is LNHDA and CDR2 is SQIVND (reference sequence). Losses at the gene ends were 4 bases for V and 3 bases for J; bases not matched to a gene: 17. This CDR3 has 18 amino acids. CDR3 sequence reads: CASSTKQDSGGGRYEQYF. CDR3 sequence (DNA): TGTGCCAGTAGTACGAAACAAGACTCAGGGGGCGGCCGCTACGAGCAGTACTTC.

This clonotype occurred once. The J gene is TRBJ2-1, the V gene TRBV9, with D perhaps matching TRBD1 (6 bases). The V end was cut by 0 bases, the J end by 8 bases, with 15 bases between. The CDR3 consists of 15 residues. The V gene's germline CDR1 is SGDLS and CDR2 YYNGEE. In DNA, the CDR3 is TGTGCCAGCAGCGTAGGGGCAGGGCCAGGGGATGAGCAGTTCTTC. It codes for CASSVGAGPGDEQFF.

V is TRBV10-3 and J is TRBJ2-1; 11 positions agree with TRBD2. The CDR3 extends over 14 amino acids. Germline values: CDR1 ENHRY, CDR2 SYGVKD. V was clipped by 10 bases and J by 1 base; unmatched bases: 3. CDR3 nucleotide sequence: TGTGCCAGCGGGACTAGCGGATCCTACAATGAGCAGTTCTTC. As protein: CASGTSGSYNEQFF.

This rearrangement joins TRBV6-2 or TRBV6-3 to TRBJ1-5; tentatively, D is TRBD1 (6 bases). CDR1 is MNHEY and CDR2 is SVGEGT in the germline V gene. The V and J ends lost 6 bases and 4 bases respectively, with 13 bases between them. The length of the CDR3 is 14 residues. The CDR3 DNA sequence: TGTGCCAGCAGACTTAACAGGGCTAATCAGCCCCAGCATTTT. This codes for CASRLNRANQPQHF.

This chain connects TRBV12-3 or TRBV12-4 to TRBJ2-2; the match to TRBD2 covers 9 bases. V gave up 6 bases and J gave up 4 bases; unmatched junction bases: 3. CDR3 length: 14 amino acids. CDR3 sequence (DNA): TGTGCCAGCAGACTAGCGGGTAGCACCGGGGAGCTGTTTTTT. It is translated as CASRLAGSTGELFF.

The rearrangement joins TRBV18 to TRBJ1-6, with 8 bases that match TRBD1. The CDR3 loop spans 15 amino acids. Trimming took 2 bases from V and 9 from J; bases not matched to a gene: 6. The V gene's germline CDR1 is KGHSH and CDR2 LQKENI. CDR3 protein: CASSPTDRESSPLHF. The CDR3 DNA reads TGTGCCAGCTCACCAACGGACAGGGAGAGTTCACCCCTCCACTTT.